The clone carrying this T cell receptor beta chain was seen repeatedly, ten times or more. The sample comes from a study of neurological immune-mediated disorders. The cDNA was produced through 5'RACE with 10-nucleotide random UMIs. Each CDR3 protein is one row after TCRdb ran MiXCR on the 5' RACE reads. The sample holds roughly 45,000 distinct CDR3 sequences; 2.5% to 3.5% are singletons and the top ten take less than 15%. Trimming took off 3 bases at V and 10 bases at J, with 18 bases between the two ends. CDR3 length: 13 residues. The germline V gene encodes CDR1 DFQATT and CDR2 SNEGSKA (reference sequence).

The rearrangement joins TRBV20-1 to TRBJ1-1; D is ambiguous. Sequencing was performed on PBMCs. This clonotype originated in a woman between 50 and 59 years old with multiple sclerosis. CDR3 in amino acids: CSASPREWVRAFF. CDR3 bases: TGCAGTGCTAGCCCAAGGGAGTGGGTGCGAGCTTTCTTT.